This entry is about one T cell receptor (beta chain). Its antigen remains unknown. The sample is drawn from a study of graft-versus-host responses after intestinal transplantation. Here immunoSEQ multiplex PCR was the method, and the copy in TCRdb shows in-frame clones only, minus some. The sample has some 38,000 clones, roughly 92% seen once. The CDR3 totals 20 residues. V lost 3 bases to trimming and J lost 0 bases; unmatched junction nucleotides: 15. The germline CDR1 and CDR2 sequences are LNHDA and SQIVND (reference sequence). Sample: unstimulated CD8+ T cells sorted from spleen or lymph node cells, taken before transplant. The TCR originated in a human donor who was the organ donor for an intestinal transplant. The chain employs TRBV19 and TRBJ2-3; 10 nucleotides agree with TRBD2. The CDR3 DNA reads TGTGCCAGTAGTATTGTTCTAGCGGGAGCTGGGATAACTAGCACAGATACGCAGTATTTT. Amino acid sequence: CASSIVLAGAGITSTDTQYF.